One and the same sample provided the 19 T cell receptor beta chains below, sequenced in a study of post-analysis software for immune sequencing data. Study-level findings and limits: Comparison of patients with controls showed a handful of TRBV segments more frequent in patients, TRBV5-6, TRBV5-1 and TRBV20-1 among them.

These TCRs are of unknown antigen specificity. TCR beta libraries were prepared from cDNA with unique molecular identifiers. MiXCR, run by TCRdb on the PCR reads, gives a single entry per CDR3 protein. The sample includes some 800,000 distinct CDR3 sequences, just over 45% of them seen just once. Sequenced material: blood. The receptor source for this set is a girl between 10 and 17 years old with multiple sclerosis.

A few counts support this clonotype. V usage is TRBV5-1 and J usage is TRBJ2-4, with D possibly matching TRBD1 (6 bases). Germline CDR1 reads SGHRS; CDR2 reads YFSETQ. The CDR3 has 15 residues. V was clipped by 2 bases and J by 0 bases, with 9 bases between them. This chain's CDR3 is CASSLATGAKNIQYF. The CDR3 nucleotides are TGCGCCAGCAGCTTAGCGACAGGAGCCAAAAACATTCAGTACTTC.

V is TRBV7-9 and J is TRBJ1-2; a possible D gene is TRBD1 (5 bases). Trimming left V 3 bases short and J 0 bases short, with 8 bases between. Germline V lookup: CDR1 SEHNR, CDR2 FQNEAQ (reference sequence). The CDR3 totals 14 residues. The DNA of the CDR3 is TGTGCCAGCAGCTTGACGACAGCTAACTATGGCTACACCTTC. Translated, it gives CASSLTTANYGYTF. Filled out from reference TRBV7-9 and TRBJ1-2, the complete variable domain reads DTGVSQNPRHKITKRGQNVTFRCDPISEHNRLYWYRQTLGQGPEFLTYFQNEAQLEKSRLLSDRFSAERPKGSFSTLEIQRTEQGDSAMYLCASSLTTANYGYTFGSGTRLTVV.

The rearrangement links TRBV5-1 to TRBJ2-1, with D perhaps TRBD2 (6 bases). Looked up from germline, CDR1 is SGHRS and CDR2 is YFSETQ. Trimming took off 4 bases at V and 8 bases at J, with 19 bases between the two ends. The length of the CDR3 is 15 residues. CDR3 amino acids: CASSPGLPGIDEQFF. The CDR3 DNA is TGCGCCAGCAGCCCCGGACTACCCGGGATCGATGAGCAGTTCTTC.

The CDR3 DNA reads TGTGCCACCAGTGGCGGACCCACGGAGACCCAGTACTTC. It is translated as CATSGGPTETQYF. The V gene is TRBV24-1, the J gene TRBJ2-7; D is uncertain. The DNA end is a closer match to TRBJ2-5, so the J assignment may be wrong. Looked up from germline, CDR1 is KGHDR and CDR2 is SFDVKD. The CDR3 is 13 residues long.

About this clonotype itself: A junction end diverges from the germline sequence, so it may reflect a read error. The chain carries TRBV20-1 and TRBJ2-2, with D perhaps being TRBD1 or TRBD2 (5 bases each). Germline loops: CDR1 DFQATT, CDR2 SNEGSKA (reference sequence). The length of the CDR3 is 18 residues. The CDR3 DNA is TGCAGTGCTAGAGATATTGGGCCAGGGAGTGGGAACACCAGGGAGCTGTTTTTT. Amino acid sequence: CSARDIGPGSGNTRELFF.

This clonotype was detected only a few times. The CDR3 DNA reads as TGTGCCAGCAGCTTTGGAGGGTTGCTCACTGAAGCTTTCTTT. Residues: CASSFGGLLTEAFF. The V gene is TRBV7-6, the J gene TRBJ1-1; D remains unclear. Germline loops: CDR1 SGHVS, CDR2 FNYEAQ. The CDR3 runs 14 residues. V was clipped by 3 bases and J by 4 bases, with 12 bases between them. The whole variable domain, remainder taken from reference TRBV7-6 and TRBJ1-1, is GAGVSQSPRYKVTKRGQDVALRCDPISGHVSLYWYRQALGQGPEFLTYFNYEAQQDKSGLPNDRFSAERPEGSISTLTIQRTEQRDSAMYRCASSFGGLLTEAFFGQGTRLTVV.

The chain employs TRBV28 and TRBJ2-1, with D maybe TRBD1 (5 bases). The CDR3 length is 15 residues. Trimming took off 2 bases at V and 4 bases at J, with 12 bases between the two ends. Germline CDR1 and CDR2: MDHEN and SYDVKM. CDR3 sequence reads: CASSLLVGQYNEQFF. CDR3 nucleotide sequence: TGTGCCAGCAGTTTACTAGTCGGACAATACAATGAGCAGTTCTTC.

V gene TRBV5-1 combines with J gene TRBJ1-2; D possibly corresponds to TRBD1 (5 bases). From germline, CDR1 is SGHRS and CDR2 YFSETQ. The CDR3 runs 13 residues. Trimming shortened V by 0 bases and J by 9 bases, and 12 bases separated the two germline ends. The CDR3 DNA reads as TGCGCCAGCAGCTTGGAAGAGGGACGGAGCTACACCTTC. It translates to CASSLEEGRSYTF.

This clonotype was seen more than once but under ten times. J is TRBJ2-5 and V is TRBV20-1; D not resolved. V was pared by 6 bases and J by 2 bases, with 16 bases between. The germline CDR1 and CDR2 sequences are DFQATT and SNEGSKA (reference sequence). The CDR3 is made up of 14 amino acids. Written as DNA, the CDR3 is TGCAGTGCCCCCCCTCCCACAGCACAAGAGACCCAGTACTTC. Its protein is CSAPPPTAQETQYF.

This clonotype was picked up a small number of times. This rearrangement joins TRBV4-2 to TRBJ2-5; 7 positions match TRBD2. J gave up 4 bases and V 0 bases, and 11 bases lay outside the gene matches. The CDR3 runs 17 residues. Germline-derived CDR1 and CDR2 are LGHNA and YNFKEQ. The CDR3 is CASSQDWAGEEGETQYF. CDR3 DNA sequence: TGTGCCAGCAGCCAAGATTGGGCGGGAGAGGAGGGAGAGACCCAGTACTTC.

This clonotype has a handful of counts. An end of the junction differs from the germline gene, which may be a read error. The CDR3 nucleotides are TGTGCCACCAGTGATCGACTAGCAGACAACGAGCAGTTCTTC. This encodes CATSDRLADNEQFF. V usage is TRBV24-1 and J usage is TRBJ2-1, with 7 bases aligning to TRBD2. From germline, CDR1 is KGHDR and CDR2 SFDVKD. This CDR3 is 14 amino acids long.

The rearrangement joins TRBV3-1 to TRBJ2-7; no clear D gene. This CDR3 comprises 12 residues. V lost 3 bases to trimming and J lost 2 bases, with 5 bases between them. Looked up from germline, CDR1 is LGHDT and CDR2 is YNNKEL (reference sequence). The CDR3 is CASSQDAYEQYF. CDR3 DNA sequence: TGTGCCAGCAGCCAGGATGCCTACGAGCAGTACTTC.

V usage is TRBV4-3 and J usage is TRBJ2-3, with D perhaps matching TRBD1 (6 bases). The CDR3 totals 15 residues. V was clipped by 3 bases and J by 6 bases, with 16 bases between them. Looked up from germline, CDR1 is LGHNA and CDR2 is YSLEER. CDR3 amino acids: CASSHGAGVADTQYF. The CDR3, as DNA: TGCGCCAGCAGCCACGGAGCAGGGGTAGCGGATACGCAGTATTTT.

There are a few counts of this clonotype. V gene TRBV7-9 combines with J gene TRBJ1-6; perhaps TRBD1 as D (5 bases). Looked up from germline, CDR1 is SEHNR and CDR2 is FQNEAQ (reference sequence). V was cut by 2 bases and J by 2 bases, with 10 bases left in between. The CDR3 spans 16 residues. CDR3: CASSLKGITYNSPLHF. DNA of the CDR3: TGTGCCAGCAGCTTAAAGGGGATCACCTATAATTCACCCCTCCACTTT.

This clonotype appeared a few times. The gene calls are TRBV6-2 or TRBV6-3 and TRBJ2-4; tentative D call: TRBD1 (5 bases). The end of the DNA fits TRBJ2-7 better, so the J call may be wrong. There are 15 residues in the CDR3. CDR1 and CDR2 from the germline V gene are MNHEY and SVGEGT. The chain's CDR3 is CASSYGAGVVSEQYF. CDR3 coding DNA: TGTGCCAGCAGTTACGGGGCAGGAGTTGTTTCCGAGCAGTACTTC.

A few counts support this clonotype. The chain combines TRBV7-8 with TRBJ2-5, with a possible D match to TRBD2 (6 bases). Trimming removed 5 bases from V and 3 bases from J, with 19 bases in between. Per the germline V gene, CDR1 is SGHVS and CDR2 is FQNEAQ. CDR3 length equals 16 residues. CDR3 DNA: TGTGCCAGCAGCCAAGGGAGGCAGTACGAGAAAGAGACCCAGTACTTC. Its protein is CASSQGRQYEKETQYF. The entire variable domain, with the rest obtained from reference TRBV7-8 and TRBJ2-5, is as follows: GAGVSQSPRYKVAKRGQDVALRCDPISGHVSLFWYQQALGQGPEFLTYFQNEAQLDKSGLPSDRFFAERPEGSVSTLKIQRTQQEDSAVYLCASSQGRQYEKETQYFGPGTRLLVL.

Of note for this clonotype: Since no conserved phenylalanine or tryptophan closes the CDR3, a read error is the likely cause. The rearrangement joins TRBV4-3 to TRBJ2-6; 11 bases are shared with TRBD2. The V segment lost 2 bases and the J segment 0 bases; nucleotides outside the gene matches: 6. In germline, CDR1 is LGHNA, CDR2 YSLEER. The CDR3 spans 19 residues. CDR3 loop: CASSQSGLAGSSGANVLTC. As DNA, the CDR3 is TGCGCCAGCAGCCAATCTGGACTAGCGGGTAGCTCTGGGGCCAACGTCCTGACTTGC.

CDR3 sequence reads: CAWNRQAHQETQYF. For the CDR3, the DNA is TGTGCCTGGAACCGACAGGCCCACCAAGAGACCCAGTACTTC. The chain employs TRBV30 and TRBJ2-5; D is perhaps TRBD1 (6 bases). CDR1 and CDR2 from the germline V gene are GTSNPN and SVGIG (reference sequence). Trimming took 4 bases from V and 0 from J, leaving 12 bases between them. The CDR3 totals 14 residues.

This clonotype was observed a handful of times. The chain couples TRBV5-1 to TRBJ2-3; 11 bases match TRBD2. CDR3 length equals 16 residues. Germline CDR1 reads SGHRS; CDR2 reads YFSETQ. V shed 1 base and J 4 bases; nucleotides not matched to a gene: 5. This CDR3 reads CASSLMGLAVADTQYF. DNA for the CDR3: TGCGCCAGCAGCTTGATGGGACTAGCGGTTGCAGATACGCAGTATTTT. Full variable domain (rest looked up from reference TRBV5-1 and TRBJ2-3): KAGVTQTPRYLIKTRGQQVTLSCSPISGHRSVSWYQQTPGQGLQFLFEYFSETQRNKGNFPGRFSGRQFSNSRSEMNVSTLELGDSALYLCASSLMGLAVADTQYFGPGTRLTVL.